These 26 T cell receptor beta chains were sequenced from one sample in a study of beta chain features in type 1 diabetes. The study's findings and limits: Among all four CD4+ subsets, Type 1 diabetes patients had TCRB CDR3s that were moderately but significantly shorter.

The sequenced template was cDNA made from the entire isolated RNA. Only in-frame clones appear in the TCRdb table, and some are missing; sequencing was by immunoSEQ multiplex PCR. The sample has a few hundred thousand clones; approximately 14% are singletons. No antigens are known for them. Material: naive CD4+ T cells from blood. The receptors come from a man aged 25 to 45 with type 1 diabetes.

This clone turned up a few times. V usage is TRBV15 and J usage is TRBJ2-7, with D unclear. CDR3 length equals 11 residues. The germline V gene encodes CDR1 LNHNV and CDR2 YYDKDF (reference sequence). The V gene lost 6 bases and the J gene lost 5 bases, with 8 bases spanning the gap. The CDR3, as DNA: TGTGCCACCAGTGCGCCTAACGAGCAGTACTTC. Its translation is CATSAPNEQYF.

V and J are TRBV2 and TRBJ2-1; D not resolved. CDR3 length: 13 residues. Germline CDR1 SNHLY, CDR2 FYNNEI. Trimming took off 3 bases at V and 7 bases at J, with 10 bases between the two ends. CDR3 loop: CASSDSTVNEQFF. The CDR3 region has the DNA TGTGCCAGCAGTGATTCAACTGTTAATGAGCAGTTCTTC.

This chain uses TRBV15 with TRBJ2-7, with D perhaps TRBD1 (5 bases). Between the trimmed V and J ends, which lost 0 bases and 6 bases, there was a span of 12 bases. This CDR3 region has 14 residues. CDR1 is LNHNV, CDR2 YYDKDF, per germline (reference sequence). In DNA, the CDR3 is TGTGCCACCAGCAGAGATGTGCAGGGAATCGAGCAGTACTTC. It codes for CATSRDVQGIEQYF.

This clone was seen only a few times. The CDR3 is CASSLTLYEQYF. The CDR3 coding sequence is TGTGCCAGCAGCTTGACTTTGTACGAGCAGTACTTC. This chain connects TRBV5-6 to TRBJ2-7, with unresolved D. Germline V gene data show CDR1 as SGHDT and CDR2 as YYEEEE. V gave up 1 base and J gave up 4 bases, with 6 bases separating them. The CDR3 runs 12 residues.

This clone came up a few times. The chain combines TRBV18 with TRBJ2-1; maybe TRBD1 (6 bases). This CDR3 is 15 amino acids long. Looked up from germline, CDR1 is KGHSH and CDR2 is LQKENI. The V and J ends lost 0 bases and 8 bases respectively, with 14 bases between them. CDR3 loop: CASSPPSRGPHEQFF. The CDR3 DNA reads TGTGCCAGCTCACCACCTTCCAGGGGTCCACATGAGCAGTTCTTC.

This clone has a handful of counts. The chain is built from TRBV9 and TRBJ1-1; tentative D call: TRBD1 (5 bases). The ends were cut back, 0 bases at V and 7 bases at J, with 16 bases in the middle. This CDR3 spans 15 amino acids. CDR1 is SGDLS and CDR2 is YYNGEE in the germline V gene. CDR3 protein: CASSVVGTPTLEAFF. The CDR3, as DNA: TGTGCCAGCAGCGTAGTAGGGACTCCTACCCTTGAAGCTTTCTTT.

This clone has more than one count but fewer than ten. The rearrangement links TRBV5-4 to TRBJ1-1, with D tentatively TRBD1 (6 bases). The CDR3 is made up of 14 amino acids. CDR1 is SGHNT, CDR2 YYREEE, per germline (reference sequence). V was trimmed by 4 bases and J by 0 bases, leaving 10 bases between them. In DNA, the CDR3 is TGTGCCAGCAGCGAGGACAGCATGAACACTGAAGCTTTCTTT. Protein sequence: CASSEDSMNTEAFF.

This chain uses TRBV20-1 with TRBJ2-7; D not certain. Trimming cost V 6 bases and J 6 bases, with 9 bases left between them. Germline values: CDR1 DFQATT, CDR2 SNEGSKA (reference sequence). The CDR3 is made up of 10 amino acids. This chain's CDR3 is CSAHRSEQYF. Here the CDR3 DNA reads TGCAGTGCCCACCGGAGCGAGCAGTACTTC.

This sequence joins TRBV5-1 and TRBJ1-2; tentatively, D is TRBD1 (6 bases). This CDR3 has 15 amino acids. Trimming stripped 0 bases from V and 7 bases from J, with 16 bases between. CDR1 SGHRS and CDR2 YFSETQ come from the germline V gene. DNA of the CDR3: TGCGCCAGCAGCTTGGAGGGACAAGCAATGCGTGGCTACACCTTC. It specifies CASSLEGQAMRGYTF.

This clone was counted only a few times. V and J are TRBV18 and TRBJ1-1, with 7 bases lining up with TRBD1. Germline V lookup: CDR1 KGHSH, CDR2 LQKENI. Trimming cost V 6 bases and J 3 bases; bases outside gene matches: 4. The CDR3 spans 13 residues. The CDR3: CASSGTADTEAFF. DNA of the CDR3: TGTGCCAGCTCCGGGACAGCAGACACTGAAGCTTTCTTT.

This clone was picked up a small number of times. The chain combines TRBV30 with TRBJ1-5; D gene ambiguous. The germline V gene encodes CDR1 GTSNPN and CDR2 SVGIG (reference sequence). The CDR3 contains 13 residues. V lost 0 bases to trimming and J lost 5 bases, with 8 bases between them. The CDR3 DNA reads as TGTGCCTGGAGTGTAACAGTAGATCAGCCCCAGCATTTT. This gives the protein CAWSVTVDQPQHF.

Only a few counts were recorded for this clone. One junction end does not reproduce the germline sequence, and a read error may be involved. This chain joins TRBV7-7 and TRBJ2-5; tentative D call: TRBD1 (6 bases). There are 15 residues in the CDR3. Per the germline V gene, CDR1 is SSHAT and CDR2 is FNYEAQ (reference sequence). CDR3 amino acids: CASSRTWTAQETQYF. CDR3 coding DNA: TGTGCTAGCAGCCGGACGTGGACAGCGCAAGAGACCCAGTACTTC.

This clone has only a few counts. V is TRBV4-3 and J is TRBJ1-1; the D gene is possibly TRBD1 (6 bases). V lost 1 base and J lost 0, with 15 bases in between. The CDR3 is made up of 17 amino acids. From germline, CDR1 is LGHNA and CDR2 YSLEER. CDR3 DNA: TGCGCCAGCAGCCAAGGGGGGACACCGGACCTGAACACTGAAGCTTTCTTT. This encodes CASSQGGTPDLNTEAFF.

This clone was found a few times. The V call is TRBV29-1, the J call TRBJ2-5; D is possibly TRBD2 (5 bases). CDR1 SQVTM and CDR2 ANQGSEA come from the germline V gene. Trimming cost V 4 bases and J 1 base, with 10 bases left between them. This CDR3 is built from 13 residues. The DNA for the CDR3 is TGCAGCGTTGTGGCTAGCAGCCAAGAGACCCAGTACTTC. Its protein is CSVVASSQETQYF.

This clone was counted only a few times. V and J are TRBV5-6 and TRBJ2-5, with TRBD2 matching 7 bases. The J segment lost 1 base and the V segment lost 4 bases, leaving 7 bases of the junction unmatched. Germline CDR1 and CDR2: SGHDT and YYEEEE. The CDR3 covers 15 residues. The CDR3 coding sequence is TGTGCCAGCAGCGGTCTAGCGGATATCCAAGAGACCCAGTACTTC. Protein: CASSGLADIQETQYF.

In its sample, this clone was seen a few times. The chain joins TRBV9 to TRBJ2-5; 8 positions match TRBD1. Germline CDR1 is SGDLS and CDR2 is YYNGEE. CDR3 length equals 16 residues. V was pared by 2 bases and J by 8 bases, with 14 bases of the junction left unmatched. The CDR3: CASSVAQAGQAGTQYF. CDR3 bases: TGTGCCAGCAGCGTGGCTCAGGCGGGACAGGCGGGAACCCAGTACTTC.

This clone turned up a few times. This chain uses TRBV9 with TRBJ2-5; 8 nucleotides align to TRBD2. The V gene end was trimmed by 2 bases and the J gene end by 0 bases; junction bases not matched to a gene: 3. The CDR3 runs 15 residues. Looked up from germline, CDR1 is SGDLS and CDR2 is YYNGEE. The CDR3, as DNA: TGTGCCAGCAGCGTGCTAGCGGGTTACCAAGAGACCCAGTACTTC. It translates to CASSVLAGYQETQYF.

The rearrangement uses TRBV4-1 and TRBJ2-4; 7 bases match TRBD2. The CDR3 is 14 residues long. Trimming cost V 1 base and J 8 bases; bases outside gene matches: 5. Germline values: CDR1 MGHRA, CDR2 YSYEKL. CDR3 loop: CASSQGGSTYIQYF. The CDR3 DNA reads TGCGCCAGCAGCCAAGGCGGGAGTACGTACATTCAGTACTTC.

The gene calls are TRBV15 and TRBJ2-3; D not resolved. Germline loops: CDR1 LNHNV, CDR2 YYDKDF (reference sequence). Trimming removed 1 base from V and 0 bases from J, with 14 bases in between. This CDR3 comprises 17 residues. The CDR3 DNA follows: TGTGCCACCAGCAGAGTAGTGGTCGTCGGGAGCACAGATACGCAGTATTTT. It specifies CATSRVVVVGSTDTQYF.

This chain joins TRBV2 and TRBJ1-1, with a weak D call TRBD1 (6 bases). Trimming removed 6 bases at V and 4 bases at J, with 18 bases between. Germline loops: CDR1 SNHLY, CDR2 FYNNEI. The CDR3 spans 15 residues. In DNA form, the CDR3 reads TGTGCCAGCAGGGAGAGAGGACAGATCGGCACTGAAGCTTTCTTT. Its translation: CASRERGQIGTEAFF.

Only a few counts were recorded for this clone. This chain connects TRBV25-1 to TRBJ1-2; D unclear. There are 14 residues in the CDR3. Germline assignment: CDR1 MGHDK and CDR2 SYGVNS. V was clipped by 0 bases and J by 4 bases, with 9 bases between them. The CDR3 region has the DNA TGTGCCAGCAGTGAATATGAGGACTTCTATGGCTACACCTTC. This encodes CASSEYEDFYGYTF.

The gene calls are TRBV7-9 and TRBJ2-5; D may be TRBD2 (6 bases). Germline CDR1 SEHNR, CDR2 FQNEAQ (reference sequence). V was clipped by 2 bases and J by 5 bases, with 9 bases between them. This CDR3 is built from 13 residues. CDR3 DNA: TGTGCCAGCAGCTTAACTAGCCGCGAGACCCAGTACTTC. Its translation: CASSLTSRETQYF.

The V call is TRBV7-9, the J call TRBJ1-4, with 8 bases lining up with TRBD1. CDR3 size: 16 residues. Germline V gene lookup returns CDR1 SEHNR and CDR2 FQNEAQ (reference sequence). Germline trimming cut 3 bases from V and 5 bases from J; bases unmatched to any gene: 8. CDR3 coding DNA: TGTGCCAGCAGCTTCACTGGACAGGGTGACAATGAAAAACTGTTTTTT. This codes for CASSFTGQGDNEKLFF.

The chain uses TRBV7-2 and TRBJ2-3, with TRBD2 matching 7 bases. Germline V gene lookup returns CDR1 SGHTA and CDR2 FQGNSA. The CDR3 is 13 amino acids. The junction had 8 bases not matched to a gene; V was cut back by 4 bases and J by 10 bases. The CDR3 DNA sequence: TGTGCCAGCAGCTCCTCCGGACTAGTGGCGCAGTATTTT. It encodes CASSSSGLVAQYF.

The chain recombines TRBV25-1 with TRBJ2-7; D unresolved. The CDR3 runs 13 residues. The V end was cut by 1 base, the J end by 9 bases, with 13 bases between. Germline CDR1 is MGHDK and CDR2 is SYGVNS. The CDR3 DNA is TGTGCCAGCAGTGAATTAGAAAGGAGTCGGCAGTACTTC. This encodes CASSELERSRQYF.

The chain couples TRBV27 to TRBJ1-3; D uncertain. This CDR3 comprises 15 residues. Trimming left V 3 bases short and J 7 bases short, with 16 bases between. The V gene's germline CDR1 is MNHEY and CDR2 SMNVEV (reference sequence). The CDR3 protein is CASSLAVGGRNTIYF. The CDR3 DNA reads TGTGCCAGCAGTTTGGCAGTGGGAGGCCGGAACACCATATATTTT.